Following are 23 T cell receptor beta chains from one sample sequenced in a study of early T cells in non-severe SARS-CoV-2 infection. TCRdb reprocessed the 5' RACE reads via MiXCR and lists one record per CDR3 protein. The sample records 42,000 or so distinct CDR3 sequences, less than 6.5% being singletons. The sample consisted of whole blood, taken at baseline. The receptors originated from an adult who was a healthcare worker with PCR-confirmed SARS-CoV-2 infection or an uninfected control (not recorded which).

This clonotype was detected many times. The rearrangement joins TRBV19 to TRBJ1-5, with D hard to call. There are 11 residues in the CDR3. V lost 10 bases to trimming and J lost 5 bases, with 9 bases between them. Germline V gene data show CDR1 as LNHDA and CDR2 as SQIVND (reference sequence). Here the CDR3 reads CATGYYQPQHF. Here the CDR3 DNA reads TGTGCCACCGGATACTATCAGCCCCAGCATTTT. Drawing the rest from reference TRBV19 and TRBJ1-5, the complete variable domain is DGGITQSPKYLFRKEGQNVTLSCEQNLNHDAMYWYRQDPGQGLRLIYYSQIVNDFQKGDIAEGYSVSREKKESFPLTVTSAQKNPTAFYLCATGYYQPQHFGDGTRLSIL.

This clonotype was seen many times. This sequence joins TRBV5-4 and TRBJ1-4; D unclear. The CDR3 totals 18 residues. The germline V and J ends were trimmed by 1 base and 0 bases, with 16 bases remaining between them. The germline V gene encodes CDR1 SGHNT and CDR2 YYREEE (reference sequence). CDR3 nucleotides: TGTGCCAGCAGCTTGTCCTGGCCCACGAGAGCAACTAATGAAAAACTGTTTTTT. This translates into CASSLSWPTRATNEKLFF.

This chain links TRBV7-2 with TRBJ1-5; 7 bases are shared with TRBD1. The length of the CDR3 is 15 residues. J was trimmed by 6 bases and V by 3 bases; bases with no gene match: 8. Germline lookup yields CDR1 SGHTA and CDR2 FQGNSA. CDR3 sequence reads: CASSFDRAGLQPQHF. CDR3 DNA sequence: TGTGCCAGCAGCTTCGACAGGGCAGGCCTTCAGCCCCAGCATTTT.

This clonotype was seen many times. The J gene is TRBJ1-5, the V gene TRBV12-3 or TRBV12-4, with D uncertain. This CDR3 has 13 amino acids. The ends were cut back, 2 bases at V and 1 base at J, with 3 bases in the middle. CDR3: CASSLTSNQPQHF. CDR3 DNA: TGTGCCAGCAGTTTAACAAGCAATCAGCCCCAGCATTTT.

This clonotype was seen ten or more times. The rearrangement joins TRBV30 to TRBJ2-3; perhaps TRBD2 as D (6 bases). The germline V gene encodes CDR1 GTSNPN and CDR2 SVGIG (reference sequence). The CDR3 totals 15 residues. The V end was cut by 1 base, the J end by 3 bases, with 14 bases between. Here the CDR3 DNA reads TGTGCCTGGAGTGCGGAGGGTCTGAGGACAGATACGCAGTATTTT. This gives the protein CAWSAEGLRTDTQYF.

This clonotype turned up a few times. The rearrangement uses TRBV6-2 or TRBV6-3 and TRBJ2-7; TRBD2 aligns across 10 bases. Germline V lookup: CDR1 MNHEY, CDR2 SVGEGT. Germline trimming cut 4 bases from V and 1 base from J; bases unmatched to any gene: 10. CDR3 size: 17 residues. The CDR3 loop reads CASSSPSGGLASYEQYF. The CDR3 DNA reads TGTGCCAGCAGTTCCCCTAGCGGGGGACTAGCGTCCTACGAGCAGTACTTC.

This clonotype was seen many times. The V and J genes are TRBV9 and TRBJ2-2, with a tentative D call TRBD2 (5 bases). The CDR3 consists of 18 residues. Germline-derived CDR1 and CDR2 are SGDLS and YYNGEE. Trimming took 4 bases from V and 0 from J, leaving 19 bases between them. The CDR3 loop is CASSPHLDGGSNTGELFF. In DNA, the CDR3 is TGTGCCAGCAGCCCACACCTCGACGGAGGCTCGAACACCGGGGAGCTGTTTTTT. Variable domain in full (rest from reference TRBV9 and TRBJ2-2): DSGVTQTPKHLITATGQRVTLRCSPRSGDLSVYWYQQSLDQGLQFLIQYYNGEERAKGNILERFSAQQFPDLHSELNLSSLELGDSALYFCASSPHLDGGSNTGELFFGEGSRLTVL.

This clonotype was recorded a few times. V gene TRBV5-4 combines with J gene TRBJ2-3; D is perhaps TRBD1 (6 bases). The CDR3 sequence is 15 residues long. Trimming shortened V by 4 bases and J by 6 bases, and 18 bases separated the two germline ends. The germline V gene encodes CDR1 SGHNT and CDR2 YYREEE (reference sequence). The CDR3 region is CASSPDGTPWDTQYF. The CDR3 coding sequence is TGTGCCAGCAGCCCGGATGGGACACCTTGGGATACGCAGTATTTT.

A note on this clonotype: With a much larger clone just one base away, this may be a read error. The V call is TRBV7-9, the J call TRBJ2-3, with 8 bases identical to TRBD1. This CDR3 spans 14 amino acids. Germline CDR1 reads SEHNR; CDR2 reads FQNEAQ (reference sequence). The junction had 2 bases not matched to a gene; V was cut back by 4 bases and J by 2 bases. CDR3 residues: CASSSGQVTDTQYF. CDR3 DNA: TGTGCCAGCAGCTCGGGACAGGTCACAGATACGCAGTATTTT.

This clonotype appeared many times. V gene TRBV5-1 combines with J gene TRBJ2-1, with D tentatively TRBD2 (6 bases). This CDR3 contains 16 residues. The V end was cut by 0 bases, the J end by 2 bases, with 12 bases between. Germline CDR1 and CDR2: SGHRS and YFSETQ. CDR3 sequence (DNA): TGCGCCAGCAGCTTGGTGTCCGGGACTGCCTACAATGAGCAGTTCTTC. Amino acid sequence: CASSLVSGTAYNEQFF.

Many counts were recorded for this clonotype. This chain uses TRBV30 with TRBJ2-7; D is unclear. Germline CDR1 and CDR2: GTSNPN and SVGIG (reference sequence). The ends were cut back, 1 base at V and 5 bases at J, with 15 bases in the middle. This CDR3 region has 14 residues. DNA for the CDR3: TGTGCCTGGAGTGCCCTAGATATCGGCAACGAGCAGTACTTC. Protein sequence: CAWSALDIGNEQYF. The variable domain in full, with the rest retrieved from reference TRBV30 and TRBJ2-7, is SQTIHQWPATLVQPVGSPLSLECTVEGTSNPNLYWYRQAAGRGLQLLFYSVGIGQISSEVPQNLSASRPQDRQFILSSKKLLLSDSGFYLCAWSALDIGNEQYFGPGTRLTVT.

This clonotype was detected many times. This chain connects TRBV6-1 to TRBJ1-5; D gene ambiguous. V was trimmed by 4 bases and J by 5 bases, leaving 3 bases between them. There are 11 residues in the CDR3. The V gene's germline CDR1 is MNHNS and CDR2 SASEGT. CDR3 protein: CASSGYQPQHF. The DNA of the CDR3 is TGTGCCAGCAGTGGATATCAGCCCCAGCATTTT.

This clonotype was counted at least ten times. The chain recombines TRBV11-2 with TRBJ1-2; 7 positions agree with TRBD1. The CDR3 extends over 15 amino acids. The V and J ends lost 5 bases and 0 bases, in that order; junction bases with no gene match: 6. CDR1 SGHAT and CDR2 FQNNGV come from the germline V gene. The CDR3 region has the DNA TGTGCCAGCAGCCTGCCGGGACAGTCTAACTATGGCTACACCTTC. Protein: CASSLPGQSNYGYTF. Variable domain in full (rest from reference TRBV11-2 and TRBJ1-2): EAGVAQSPRYKIIEKRQSVAFWCNPISGHATLYWYQQILGQGPKLLIQFQNNGVVDDSQLPKDRFSAERLKGVDSTLKIQPAKLEDSAVYLCASSLPGQSNYGYTFGSGTRLTVV.

At least ten counts were recorded for this clonotype. The genes are TRBV7-9 and TRBJ1-6; 7 nucleotides agree with TRBD1. This CDR3 is built from 14 residues. V gave up 4 bases and J gave up 7 bases; unmatched junction bases: 4. CDR1 is SEHNR, CDR2 FQNEAQ, per germline (reference sequence). The CDR3 DNA reads as TGTGCCAGCAGCTCCCGACAGGGAAATTCACCCCTCCACTTT. This encodes CASSSRQGNSPLHF.

Many counts were recorded for this clonotype. The V and J genes are TRBV30 and TRBJ1-5; maybe TRBD1 (6 bases). Trimming cost V 5 bases and J 2 bases, with 16 bases left between them. This CDR3 comprises 15 residues. Germline CDR1 reads GTSNPN; CDR2 reads SVGIG (reference sequence). The CDR3 coding sequence is TGTGCCTGGTCGTGGGGGCGCGGGGGCAATCAGCCCCAGCATTTT. This codes for CAWSWGRGGNQPQHF. The variable domain in full, completed from reference TRBV30 and TRBJ1-5, reads SQTIHQWPATLVQPVGSPLSLECTVEGTSNPNLYWYRQAAGRGLQLLFYSVGIGQISSEVPQNLSASRPQDRQFILSSKKLLLSDSGFYLCAWSWGRGGNQPQHFGDGTRLSIL.

This chain joins TRBV7-2 and TRBJ2-6; D unclear. Trimming stripped 5 bases from V and 0 bases from J, with 8 bases between. Per germline, CDR1 SGHTA and CDR2 FQGNSA. The CDR3 totals 15 residues. CDR3: CASSPRISGANVLTF. In DNA, the CDR3 is TGTGCCAGCAGCCCCAGGATCTCTGGGGCCAACGTCCTGACTTTC.

This clonotype was detected only a few times. CDR3 region: CSVAQAKNQPQHF. The CDR3 nucleotides are TGCAGCGTTGCCCAAGCAAAGAATCAGCCCCAGCATTTT. The chain recombines TRBV29-1 with TRBJ1-5; D uncertain. The CDR3 is made up of 13 amino acids. The germline V gene has CDR1 SQVTM and CDR2 ANQGSEA. The V end lost 4 bases, the J end lost 4 bases, and 11 bases lay between the germline ends. Using reference TRBV29-1 and TRBJ1-5 for the parts outside the CDR3, the full variable domain is SAVISQKPSRDICQRGTSLTIQCQVDSQVTMMFWYRQQPGQSLTLIATANQGSEATYESGFVIDKFPISRPNLTFSTLTVSNMSPEDSSIYLCSVAQAKNQPQHFGDGTRLSIL.

At least ten counts were recorded for this clonotype. The rearrangement uses TRBV2 and TRBJ1-1; unclear D gene. V was shortened by 3 bases and J by 3 bases, with 11 bases between the two germline ends. CDR1 is SNHLY and CDR2 is FYNNEI in the germline V gene. The CDR3 runs 14 residues. The CDR3 nucleotides read TGTGCCAGCAGTGAGAGGGTGGAGGACACTGAAGCTTTCTTT. Its protein product is CASSERVEDTEAFF. Looking up the rest from reference TRBV2 and TRBJ1-1 gives the full variable domain: EPEVTQTPSHQVTQMGQEVILRCVPISNHLYFYWYRQILGQKVEFLVSFYNNEISEKSEIFDDQFSVERPDGSNFTLKIRSTKLEDSAMYFCASSERVEDTEAFFGQGTRLTVV.

At least ten counts were recorded for this clonotype. The chain uses TRBV5-1 and TRBJ2-1; TRBD2 matches 8 bases. The CDR3 extends over 16 amino acids. Per germline, CDR1 SGHRS and CDR2 YFSETQ. Trimming took 3 bases from V and 6 from J; bases not matched to a gene: 11. The CDR3 bases are TGCGCCAGCAGCTCGTTCCGGGGGGGCCTAATCAATGAGCAGTTCTTC. Residues: CASSSFRGGLINEQFF.

This clonotype was recorded many times. The rearrangement uses TRBV7-2 and TRBJ2-3; TRBD1 or TRBD2 may be the D gene (5 bases each). Trimming cost V 4 bases and J 1 base, with 9 bases left between them. From germline, CDR1 is SGHTA and CDR2 FQGNSA. The CDR3 is 14 residues long. Written as DNA, the CDR3 is TGTGCCAGCAGCTACGGGGCGCGCACAGATACGCAGTATTTT. It codes for CASSYGARTDTQYF.

The CDR3 coding sequence is TGTGCCAGCCAATCCGCGGGACAGGGAGTTAGTACCTTC. It translates to CASQSAGQGVSTF. This chain uses TRBV7-9 with TRBJ1-2; 9 bases are shared with TRBD1. The CDR3 has 13 amino acids. Trimming removed 8 bases from V and 14 bases from J; junction bases left unmatched: 15. Germline CDR1 is SEHNR and CDR2 is FQNEAQ (reference sequence).

The V gene is TRBV12-2, the J gene TRBJ2-4; the table's TRBD1 call for D was not verified on the DNA. TRBV12-2 is reported as a pseudogene. CDR3 length: 17 amino acids. This CDR3 is CARRLNRGRSAKNIQYF. DNA of the CDR3: TGTGCAAGACGCTTAAACAGGGGTCGGTCGGCAAAAAACATTCAGTACTTC.

This rearrangement joins TRBV11-2 to TRBJ1-1, with D uncertain. Trimming shortened V by 3 bases and J by 8 bases, and 7 bases separated the two germline ends. The V gene's germline CDR1 is SGHAT and CDR2 FQNNGV. The CDR3 loop spans 11 amino acids. The CDR3: CASSLSQEAFF. The DNA for the CDR3 is TGTGCCAGCAGCTTGTCTCAGGAAGCTTTCTTT.